The clone carrying this T cell receptor (beta chain) was seen a handful of times. What it binds is unknown. This specimen belongs to a study of a mutant IDH1 vaccine in newly diagnosed glioma. Study context: The earlier regimen, radiotherapy, temozolomide, or both, was most often both.

Time point denoted: baseline, week 1 (first vaccination visit). As for treatment: pre-vaccination baseline after standard-of-care therapy. Whole-study results and caveats: A vaccine-induced immune response developed in more than 85% of the patients.

Produced via immunoSEQ multiplex PCR; TCRdb's table is partial and in-frame only. The repertoire has 50,000 or so clones, more than 80% of them found once; the top ten carry approximately 2.5%. The sample in question was PBMCs, obtained from a glioma patient treated with radiotherapy, temozolomide or both. This receptor was identified in a man aged 35-49 years with glioma.

DNA of the CDR3: TGTGCCAGCAGCTTGAGCCAGAACACTGAAGCTTTCTTT. This sequence encodes CASSLSQNTEAFF. This rearrangement joins TRBV7-2 to TRBJ1-1; D is unresolved. This CDR3 contains 13 residues. With 3 bases removed from V and 1 base from J, the gap between germline ends came to 6 bases. The germline V gene encodes CDR1 SGHTA and CDR2 FQGNSA. Supplemented by reference TRBV7-2 and TRBJ1-1, the full variable domain reads GAGVSQSPSNKVTEKGKDVELRCDPISGHTALYWYRQSLGQGLEFLIYFQGNSAPDKSGLPSDRFSAERTGGSVSTLTIQRTQQEDSAVYLCASSLSQNTEAFFGQGTRLTVV.